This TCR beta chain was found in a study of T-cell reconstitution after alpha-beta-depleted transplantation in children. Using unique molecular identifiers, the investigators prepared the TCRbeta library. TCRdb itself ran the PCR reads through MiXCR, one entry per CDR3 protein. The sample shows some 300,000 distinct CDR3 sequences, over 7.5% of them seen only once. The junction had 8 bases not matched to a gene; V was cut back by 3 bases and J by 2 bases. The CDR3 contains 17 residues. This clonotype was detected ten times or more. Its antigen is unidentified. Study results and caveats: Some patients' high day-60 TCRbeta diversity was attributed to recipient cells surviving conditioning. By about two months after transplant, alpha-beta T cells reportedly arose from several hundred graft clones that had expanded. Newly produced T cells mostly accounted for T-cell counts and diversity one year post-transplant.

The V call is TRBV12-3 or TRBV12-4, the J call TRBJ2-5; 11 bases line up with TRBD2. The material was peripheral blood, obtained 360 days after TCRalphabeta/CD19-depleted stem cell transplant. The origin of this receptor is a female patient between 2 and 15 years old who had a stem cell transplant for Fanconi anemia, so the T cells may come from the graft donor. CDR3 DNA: TGTGCCAGCAGTTTCCTAGCGGGGGGCCTTAGACAAGAGACCCAGTACTTC. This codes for CASSFLAGGLRQETQYF.